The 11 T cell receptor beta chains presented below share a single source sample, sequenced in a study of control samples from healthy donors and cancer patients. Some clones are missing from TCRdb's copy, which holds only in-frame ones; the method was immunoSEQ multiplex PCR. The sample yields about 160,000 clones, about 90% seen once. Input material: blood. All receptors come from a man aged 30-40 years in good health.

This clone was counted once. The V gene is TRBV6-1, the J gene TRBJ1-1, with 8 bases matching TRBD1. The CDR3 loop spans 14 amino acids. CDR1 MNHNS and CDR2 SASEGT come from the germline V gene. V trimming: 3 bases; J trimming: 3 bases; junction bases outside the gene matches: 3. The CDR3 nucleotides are TGTGCCAGCAGTGACAGGGGGCGGGACACTGAAGCTTTCTTT. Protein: CASSDRGRDTEAFF.

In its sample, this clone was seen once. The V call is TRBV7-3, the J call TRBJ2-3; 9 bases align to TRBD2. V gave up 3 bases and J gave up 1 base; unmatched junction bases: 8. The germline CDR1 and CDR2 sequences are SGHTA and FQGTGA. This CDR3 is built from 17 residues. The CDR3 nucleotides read TGTGCCAGCAGCTTTGGGCCTGGCGGGAGGGGCACAGATACGCAGTATTTT. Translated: CASSFGPGGRGTDTQYF.

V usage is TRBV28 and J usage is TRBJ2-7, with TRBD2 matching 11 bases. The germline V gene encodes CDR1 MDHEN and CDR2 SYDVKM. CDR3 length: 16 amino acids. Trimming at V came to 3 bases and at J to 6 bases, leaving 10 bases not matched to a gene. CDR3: CASSFFTSGSSGEQYF. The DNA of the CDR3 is TGTGCCAGCAGTTTTTTTACTAGCGGGAGCTCAGGCGAGCAGTACTTC.

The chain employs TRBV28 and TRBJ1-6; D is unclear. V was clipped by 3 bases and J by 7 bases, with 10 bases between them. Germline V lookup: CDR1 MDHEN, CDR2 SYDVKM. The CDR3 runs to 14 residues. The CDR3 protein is CASSLRIGNSPLHF. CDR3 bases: TGTGCCAGCAGTTTGCGTATAGGAAATTCACCCCTCCACTTT.

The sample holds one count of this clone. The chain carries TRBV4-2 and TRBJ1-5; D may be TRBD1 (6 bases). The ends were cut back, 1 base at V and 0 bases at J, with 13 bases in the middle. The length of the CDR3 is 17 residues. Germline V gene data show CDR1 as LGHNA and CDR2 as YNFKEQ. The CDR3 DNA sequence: TGTGCCAGCAGCCAAGCCCTGACAGGATATAGCAATCAGCCCCAGCATTTT. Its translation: CASSQALTGYSNQPQHF.

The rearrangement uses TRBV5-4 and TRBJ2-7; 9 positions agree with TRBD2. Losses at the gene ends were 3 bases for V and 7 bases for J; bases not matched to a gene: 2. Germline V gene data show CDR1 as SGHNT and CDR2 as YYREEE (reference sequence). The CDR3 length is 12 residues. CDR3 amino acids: CASSSLAGEQYF. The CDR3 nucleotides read TGTGCCAGCAGCTCCCTAGCGGGGGAGCAGTACTTC.

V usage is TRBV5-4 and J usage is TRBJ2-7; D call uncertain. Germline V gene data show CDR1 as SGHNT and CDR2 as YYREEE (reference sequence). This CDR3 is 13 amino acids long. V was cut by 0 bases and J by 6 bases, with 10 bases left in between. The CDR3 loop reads CASSLVGAAEQYF. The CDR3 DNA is TGTGCCAGCAGCTTGGTTGGAGCAGCCGAGCAGTACTTC.

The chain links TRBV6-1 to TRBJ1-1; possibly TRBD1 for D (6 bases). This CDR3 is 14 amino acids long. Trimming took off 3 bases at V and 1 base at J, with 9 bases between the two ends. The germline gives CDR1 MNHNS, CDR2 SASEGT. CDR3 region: CASSEGHRNTEAFF. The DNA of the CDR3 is TGTGCCAGCAGTGAGGGACACCGGAACACTGAAGCTTTCTTT.

The CDR3 sequence is CSVEDLGRLAGGENEQFF. The CDR3 region has the DNA TGCAGCGTTGAAGATTTAGGGAGGTTGGCGGGGGGCGAGAATGAGCAGTTCTTC. V and J are TRBV29-1 and TRBJ2-1; 8 bases align to TRBD2. The CDR3 totals 18 residues. V was pared by 0 bases and J by 7 bases, with 17 bases of the junction left unmatched. CDR1 is SQVTM, CDR2 ANQGSEA, per germline.

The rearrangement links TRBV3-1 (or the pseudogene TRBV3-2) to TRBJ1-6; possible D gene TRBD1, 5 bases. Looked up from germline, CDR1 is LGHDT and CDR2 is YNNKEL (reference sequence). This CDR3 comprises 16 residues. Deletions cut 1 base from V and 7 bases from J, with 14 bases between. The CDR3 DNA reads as TGTGCCAGCAGCCAAGTTGGCGACAGAAAGAATTCACCCCTCCACTTT. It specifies CASSQVGDRKNSPLHF.

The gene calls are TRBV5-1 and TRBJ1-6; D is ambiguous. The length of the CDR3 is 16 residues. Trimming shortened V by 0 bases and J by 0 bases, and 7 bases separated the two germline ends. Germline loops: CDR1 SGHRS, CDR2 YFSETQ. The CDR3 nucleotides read TGCGCCAGCAGCTTGGAATTCAGCTCCTATAATTCACCCCTCCACTTT. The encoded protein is CASSLEFSSYNSPLHF.